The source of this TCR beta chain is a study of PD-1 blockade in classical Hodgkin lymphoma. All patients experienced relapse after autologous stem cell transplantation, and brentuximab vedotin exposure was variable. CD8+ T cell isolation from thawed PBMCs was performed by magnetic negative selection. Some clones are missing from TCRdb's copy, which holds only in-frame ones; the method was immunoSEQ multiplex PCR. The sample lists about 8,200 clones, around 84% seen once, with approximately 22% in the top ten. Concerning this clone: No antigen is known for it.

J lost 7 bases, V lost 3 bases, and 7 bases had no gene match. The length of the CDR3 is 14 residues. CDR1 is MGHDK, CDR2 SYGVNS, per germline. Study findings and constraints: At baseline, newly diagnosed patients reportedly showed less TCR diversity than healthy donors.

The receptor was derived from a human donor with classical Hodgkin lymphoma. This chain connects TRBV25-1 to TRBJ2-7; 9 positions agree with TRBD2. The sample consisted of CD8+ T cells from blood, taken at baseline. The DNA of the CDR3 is TGTGCCAGCAGTGAGGCGGGAGGGCCGGGGGAGCAGTACTTC. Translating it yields CASSEAGGPGEQYF.